Presented here are 18 T cell receptor beta chains from one specimen sequenced in a study of T cell responses to AZD1222 COVID-19 vaccine. The assay was immunoSEQ multiplex PCR, and TCRdb's table has in-frame clones only and misses some. Counted here are fewer than 110,000 clones, around nine tenths occurring once; the ten biggest clones make up roughly 21%. This specimen was peripheral blood, taken on day 0 of AZD1222 vaccination. Receptors originate from an adult in good health.

This chain joins TRBV5-1 and TRBJ1-6; 9 positions match TRBD1. The CDR3 sequence is 14 residues long. Trimming at V came to 4 bases and at J to 8 bases, leaving 4 bases not matched to a gene. Germline V gene sequence: CDR1 SGHRS, CDR2 YFSETQ. The CDR3 DNA sequence: TGCGCCAGCAGCCGGGACAGGGATTATTCACCCCTCCACTTT. This gives the protein CASSRDRDYSPLHF.

The CDR3 sequence: CAISPSGNTEAFF. CDR3 sequence (DNA): TGTGCCATCAGTCCTTCAGGGAACACTGAAGCTTTCTTT. V usage is TRBV10-3 and J usage is TRBJ1-1, with no clear D. The germline CDR1 and CDR2 sequences are ENHRY and SYGVKD. CDR3 size: 13 residues. V was shortened by 5 bases and J by 1 base, with 8 bases between the two germline ends.

The J gene is TRBJ1-4, the V gene TRBV7-2; possible D gene TRBD1, 6 bases. Trimming stripped 1 base from V and 8 bases from J, with 14 bases between. The CDR3 runs to 15 residues. Germline CDR1 reads SGHTA; CDR2 reads FQGNSA. The chain's CDR3 is CASSLDGGRTEKLFF. The CDR3 nucleotides are TGTGCCAGCAGCTTAGATGGGGGGCGAACGGAAAAACTGTTTTTT.

The chain recombines TRBV19 with TRBJ2-3; D not resolved. Germline assignment: CDR1 LNHDA and CDR2 SQIVND (reference sequence). CDR3 length: 15 amino acids. With 3 bases removed from V and 0 bases from J, the gap between germline ends came to 10 bases. The CDR3 spells CASSIGVGSTDTQYF. The CDR3, as DNA: TGTGCCAGTAGTATTGGAGTAGGTAGCACAGATACGCAGTATTTT.

The chain joins TRBV30 to TRBJ1-1; D remains ambiguous. Germline V gives CDR1 GTSNPN, CDR2 SVGIG (reference sequence). The CDR3 loop spans 11 amino acids. Trimming removed 0 bases at V and 4 bases at J, with 3 bases between. CDR3 coding DNA: TGTGCCTGGAGTGTGAGCACTGAAGCTTTCTTT. It translates to CAWSVSTEAFF.

The chain recombines TRBV30 with TRBJ1-2, with a possible D match to TRBD1 (5 bases). This CDR3 contains 11 residues. Germline CDR1 reads GTSNPN; CDR2 reads SVGIG (reference sequence). V shed 1 base and J shed 8 bases, with 8 bases lying between them. CDR3 DNA: TGTGCCTGGAGTGACTCAGGGGGCTACACCTTC. As protein: CAWSDSGGYTF. The whole variable domain, filled in from reference TRBV30 and TRBJ1-2, reads SQTIHQWPATLVQPVGSPLSLECTVEGTSNPNLYWYRQAAGRGLQLLFYSVGIGQISSEVPQNLSASRPQDRQFILSSKKLLLSDSGFYLCAWSDSGGYTFGSGTRLTVV.

The chain recombines TRBV6-2 or TRBV6-3 with TRBJ1-2; D might be TRBD1 (6 bases). The CDR3 covers 13 residues. Germline CDR1 and CDR2: MNHEY and SVGEGT. V lost 5 bases, J lost 8 bases, and 15 bases lay in between. CDR3 protein: CASSVTGGGGYTF. The CDR3 DNA sequence: TGTGCCAGCAGTGTGACAGGAGGAGGAGGCTACACCTTC.

This chain links TRBV5-1 with TRBJ1-6, with D maybe TRBD1 (5 bases). In germline, CDR1 is SGHRS, CDR2 YFSETQ. The CDR3 covers 15 residues. The ends were cut back, 1 base at V and 6 bases at J, with 11 bases in the middle. The DNA of the CDR3 is TGCGCCAGCAGCTTGAACTCGAGGGGTAATTCACCCCTCCACTTT. This codes for CASSLNSRGNSPLHF.

The chain carries TRBV6-2 or TRBV6-3 and TRBJ2-1; 11 positions match TRBD2. V lost 4 bases and J lost 4; bases outside the gene matches: 3. The CDR3 is 15 residues long. Germline CDR1 MNHEY, CDR2 SVGEGT. This chain's CDR3 is CASSSVAGGYNEQFF. In DNA form, the CDR3 reads TGTGCCAGCAGTTCAGTAGCGGGGGGGTACAATGAGCAGTTCTTC.

The chain employs TRBV5-4 and TRBJ1-2, with a possible D match to TRBD1 (6 bases). The germline gives CDR1 SGHNT, CDR2 YYREEE (reference sequence). V dropped 4 bases and J dropped 1 base, with 17 bases sitting between them. CDR3 size: 16 residues. This CDR3 is CASSPNYRQVNYGYTF. DNA for the CDR3: TGTGCCAGCAGCCCGAACTACCGACAGGTTAACTATGGCTACACCTTC. The full variable domain, in which reference TRBV5-4 and TRBJ1-2 provide the parts outside the CDR3, is ETGVTQSPTHLIKTRGQQVTLRCSSQSGHNTVSWYQQALGQGPQFIFQYYREEENGRGNFPPRFSGLQFPNYSSELNVNALELDDSALYLCASSPNYRQVNYGYTFGSGTRLTVV.

The J gene is TRBJ2-7, the V gene TRBV21-1. TRBV21-1 counts as a pseudogene. The CDR3 runs 16 residues. Written as DNA, the CDR3 is TGTGCCAGCAGCAAAGCGCTTCGTCCGAACTCCTACGAGCAGTACTTC. Translation: CASSKALRPNSYEQYF.

This chain links TRBV15 with TRBJ1-3; no clear D gene. The CDR3 runs 15 residues. CDR1 is LNHNV and CDR2 is YYDKDF in the germline V gene (reference sequence). V was cut by 0 bases and J by 4 bases, with 10 bases left in between. This CDR3 reads CATSRDRGLGNTIYF. The CDR3 region has the DNA TGTGCCACCAGCAGAGATAGAGGTTTAGGAAACACCATATATTTT.

J is TRBJ2-1 and V is TRBV6-5, with 8 bases aligning to TRBD1. V dropped 1 base and J dropped 2; count of bases not matched to a gene: 4. Germline CDR1 and CDR2: MNHEY and SVGAGI. This CDR3 has 16 residues. The CDR3 here is CASSYFRGPTYNEQFF. Written as DNA, the CDR3 is TGTGCCAGCAGTTACTTCAGGGGGCCGACCTACAATGAGCAGTTCTTC.

The chain uses TRBV7-9 and TRBJ2-7, with 9 bases identical to TRBD1. The CDR3 consists of 17 residues. The germline V gene has CDR1 SEHNR and CDR2 FQNEAQ (reference sequence). Trimming took 7 bases from V and 4 from J; bases not matched to a gene: 17. CDR3 region: CASTPGWDRVPHYEQYF. The CDR3 DNA reads TGTGCCAGCACCCCAGGCTGGGACAGGGTGCCCCATTACGAGCAGTACTTC.

V usage is TRBV6-1 and J usage is TRBJ2-7; no reliable D call. The germline V gene has CDR1 MNHNS and CDR2 SASEGT. V was cut by 2 bases and J by 1 base, with 6 bases left in between. The CDR3 consists of 13 residues. As DNA, the CDR3 is TGTGCCAGCAGTGAACAGGTATCCTACGAGCAGTACTTC. Protein: CASSEQVSYEQYF.

The chain combines TRBV19 with TRBJ2-7, with 9 bases identical to TRBD1. The germline V gene has CDR1 LNHDA and CDR2 SQIVND (reference sequence). The junction had 2 bases not matched to a gene; V was cut back by 5 bases and J by 3 bases. The CDR3 runs to 13 residues. CDR3 region: CASSEDRGYEQYF. CDR3 in DNA: TGTGCCAGTAGTGAGGACAGGGGCTACGAGCAGTACTTC.

The chain joins TRBV7-2 to TRBJ2-7, with 7 positions matching TRBD1. The CDR3 consists of 14 residues. The trim removed 3 bases at V and 2 bases at J, leaving 4 bases unmatched. CDR1 is SGHTA, CDR2 FQGNSA, per germline. Here the CDR3 reads CASSFNRGAYEQYF. Here the CDR3 DNA reads TGTGCCAGCAGCTTTAACAGGGGAGCCTACGAGCAGTACTTC. Supplemented by reference TRBV7-2 and TRBJ2-7, the full variable domain reads GAGVSQSPSNKVTEKGKDVELRCDPISGHTALYWYRQSLGQGLEFLIYFQGNSAPDKSGLPSDRFSAERTGGSVSTLTIQRTQQEDSAVYLCASSFNRGAYEQYFGPGTRLTVT.

The genes are TRBV20-1 and TRBJ1-1; possibly TRBD1 for D (6 bases). The CDR3 consists of 13 residues. The V and J ends lost 3 bases and 0 bases respectively, with 8 bases between them. Germline values: CDR1 DFQATT, CDR2 SNEGSKA (reference sequence). The CDR3 is CSASGQMNTEAFF. CDR3 bases: TGCAGTGCTAGTGGACAGATGAACACTGAAGCTTTCTTT.